This T cell receptor (beta chain) was identified in a study of T cell repertoires in cytomegalovirus infection. The length of the CDR3 is 16 residues. V gave up 6 bases and J gave up 1 base; unmatched junction bases: 9. TCRdb reprocessed the reads via MiXCR and lists one record per CDR3 protein. The sample has roughly 640,000 distinct CDR3 sequences, 20% to 25% seen once; the top ten hold under 8.5%. The chain carries TRBV12-3 or TRBV12-4 and TRBJ2-1, with TRBD2 matching over 7 bases. Sequencing was performed on CD8+ T cells from PBMCs. The receptor comes from a human donor in good health (CMV status not recorded). Some clones in this sample may be carry-over from other donors' samples. CDR3 sequence: CASRPTSGASYNEQFF. CDR3 DNA sequence: TGTGCCAGCAGGCCCACCAGCGGGGCTTCCTACAATGAGCAGTTCTTC.